What follows describes a single T cell receptor beta chain. The antigen is not known. This entry is derived from a study of cytomegalovirus exposure and HLA in healthy donors. Looking at the study overall: Both the 120 validation repertoires and the approximately 640 first-cohort repertoires used the same platform, as reported by a later analysis.

Clones were read by immunoSEQ multiplex PCR, and TCRdb kept only the in-frame ones, dropping some. Here the sample spans 70,000 to 75,000 clones, 85% to 95% being singletons. Study findings and constraints: Rare TCR sequences dominated, though some public TCRs recurred in many donors. It was reported that the classifier diagnosed cytomegalovirus status with high specificity and sensitivity in both the original and validation cohorts.

The CDR3 totals 13 residues. Germline V gene sequence: CDR1 KGHSH, CDR2 LQKENI. The ends lost 6 bases at V and 5 bases at J; junction bases unmatched: 4. This TCR was recovered from a woman between 18 and 29 years old in good health and CMV-seropositive. This chain joins TRBV18 and TRBJ2-7; TRBD1 agrees at 10 bases. What was sequenced was PBMCs. This CDR3 is CASSGTGAHEQYF. In DNA, the CDR3 is TGTGCCAGCTCCGGGACAGGGGCCCACGAGCAGTACTTC.